One T cell receptor (beta chain) is described in this entry. Its matching antigen is unknown. These data are taken from a study of T cells in Graves' hyperthyroidism and ophthalmopathy. Study-wide findings and caveats: Using 13 V-J features, a model discriminated ophthalmopathy from stable hyperthyroidism.

Trimming at V came to 6 bases and at J to 5 bases, leaving 11 bases not matched to a gene. CDR1 SGHNT and CDR2 YYREEE come from the germline V gene (reference sequence). This CDR3 comprises 15 residues. TCR beta CDR3 region amplification was performed from RNA transcripts. With the HTBI primer set, the TCR CDR3 went through a first round of RT-PCR. MiXCR, run by TCRdb on the multiplex PCR reads, gives a single entry per CDR3 protein. The sample shows around 240,000 distinct CDR3 sequences, about 14% of them seen only once. The V and J genes are TRBV5-4 and TRBJ2-1; TRBD1 agrees at 7 bases. This sequence originates from a middle-aged woman with Graves' hyperthyroidism that later progressed to Graves' ophthalmopathy. The sample comprised blood. The CDR3 DNA is TGTGCCAGCAACAAGGGACAGTTAGGAAACAATGAGCAGTTCTTC. As protein: CASNKGQLGNNEQFF.